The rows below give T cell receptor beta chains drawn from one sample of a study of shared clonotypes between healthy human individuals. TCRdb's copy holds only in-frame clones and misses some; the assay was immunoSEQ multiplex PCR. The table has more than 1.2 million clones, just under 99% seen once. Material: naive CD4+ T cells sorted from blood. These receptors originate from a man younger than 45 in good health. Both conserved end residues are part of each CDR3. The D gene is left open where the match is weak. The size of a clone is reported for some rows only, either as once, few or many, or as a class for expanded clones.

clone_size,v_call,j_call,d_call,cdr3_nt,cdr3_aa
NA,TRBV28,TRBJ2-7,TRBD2,TGTGCCAGCAGTTTTATCGCGGGGGTCTCCTACGAGCAGTACTTC,CASSFIAGVSYEQYF
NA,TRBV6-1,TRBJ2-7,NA,TGTGCCAGCAGTGAACCCGCATACGAGCAGTACTTC,CASSEPAYEQYF
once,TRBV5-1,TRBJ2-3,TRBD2,TGCGCCAGCAGCTCTAGCGGGGCGGGAGATACGCAGTATTTT,CASSSSGAGDTQYF
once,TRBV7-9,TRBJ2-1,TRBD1,TGTGCCAGCAGCGCATGGGACAGGGTCCGTAGCAATGAGCAGTTCTTC,CASSAWDRVRSNEQFF
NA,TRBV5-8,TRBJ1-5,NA,TGTGCCAGCAGCTTGTATGGGTATGGCAATCAGCCCCAGCATTTT,CASSLYGYGNQPQHF
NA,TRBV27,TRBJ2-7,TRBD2,TGTGCCAGCAGTCGCTGGACTAGCGGGAGGAGCTCCTACGAGCAGTACTTC,CASSRWTSGRSSYEQYF
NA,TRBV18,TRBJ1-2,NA,TGTGCCAGCTCACATGGGACGGATCACTATGGCTACACCTTC,CASSHGTDHYGYTF
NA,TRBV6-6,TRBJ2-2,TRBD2,TGTGCCAGCAGAGTAGCGGGACACACCGGGGAGCTGTTTTTT,CASRVAGHTGELFF
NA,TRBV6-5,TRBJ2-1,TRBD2,TGTGCCAGCAGTTTCCGACTAGCGGGCGATAATGAGCAGTTCTTC,CASSFRLAGDNEQFF
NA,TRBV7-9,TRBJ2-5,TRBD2,TGTGCCAGCAGCGGATTTCTAGCGGGAGGTTCGGGGACCCAGTACTTC,CASSGFLAGGSGTQYF
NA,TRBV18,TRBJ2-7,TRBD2,TGTGCCAGCTCACCGGGACTAGCGGGTCAAAGCTACGAGCAGTACTTC,CASSPGLAGQSYEQYF
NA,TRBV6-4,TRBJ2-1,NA,TGTGCCAGCAGCCCAGGACAGCCAGGCTTAAATGAGCAGTTCTTC,CASSPGQPGLNEQFF
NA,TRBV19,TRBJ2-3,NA,TGTGCCAGTAGTATTACTCCAGCAGATACGCAGTATTTT,CASSITPADTQYF
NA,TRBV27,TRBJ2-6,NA,TGTGCCAGCAGGATCTCTGGGGCCAACGTCCTGACTTTC,CASRISGANVLTF
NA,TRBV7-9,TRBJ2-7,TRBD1,TGTGCCAGCAGCCCGCGGACAGGGAACTATGGCGAGCAGTACTTC,CASSPRTGNYGEQYF
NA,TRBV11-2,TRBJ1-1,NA,TGTGCCAGCAGCTTAGCGCGGGGCACTGAAGCTTTCTTT,CASSLARGTEAFF
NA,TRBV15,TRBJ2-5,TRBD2,TGTGCCACCAGCCATATAGCGGGAGAGACCCAGTACTTC,CATSHIAGETQYF
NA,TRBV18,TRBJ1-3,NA,TGTGCCAGCTCACAACCAGGGAGTGGAAACACCATATATTTT,CASSQPGSGNTIYF
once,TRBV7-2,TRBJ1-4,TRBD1,TGTGCCAGCAGCTTCGACAGGGGTGCAACTAATGAAAAACTGTTTTTT,CASSFDRGATNEKLFF
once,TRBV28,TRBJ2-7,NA,TGTGCCAGCAGCCCTACACCTATCTCCTACGAGCAGTACTTC,CASSPTPISYEQYF
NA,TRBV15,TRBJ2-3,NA,TGTGCCACCAGCAGAGATCCGACAGATACGCAGTATTTT,CATSRDPTDTQYF
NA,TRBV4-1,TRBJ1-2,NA,TGCGCCAGCAGCCAAGGAAAGGGCAGAGCTAACTATGGCTACACCTTC,CASSQGKGRANYGYTF
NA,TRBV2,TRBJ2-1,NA,TGTGCCAGCAGTTTTGAGGGTTACAATGAGCAGTTCTTC,CASSFEGYNEQFF
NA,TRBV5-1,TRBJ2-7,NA,TGCGCCAGCAGCTTTGGCGTAATCTACGAGCAGTACTTC,CASSFGVIYEQYF
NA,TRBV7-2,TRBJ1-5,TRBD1,TGTGCCAGCAGCTTTGGACAGGGAAGCCAGCATTTT,CASSFGQGSQHF
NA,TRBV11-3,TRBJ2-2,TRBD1,TGTGCCAGCAGCCCAACAGGGGGCCTGACCGGGGAGCTGTTTTTT,CASSPTGGLTGELFF
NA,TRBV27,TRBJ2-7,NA,TGTGCCAGCAGTTTCACCCGACCGGACCGGGACGAGCAGTACTTC,CASSFTRPDRDEQYF
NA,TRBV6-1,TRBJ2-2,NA,TGTGCCAGCGTTATATTGACCGGGGAGCTGTTTTTT,CASVILTGELFF
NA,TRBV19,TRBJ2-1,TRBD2,TGTGCCAGTAGTGTGGCGGGGGTAAGCTACACTGAGCAGTTCTTC,CASSVAGVSYTEQFF
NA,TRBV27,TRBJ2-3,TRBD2,TGTGCCAGCAAGACTAGCGGGAGAACAGATACGCAGTATTTT,CASKTSGRTDTQYF
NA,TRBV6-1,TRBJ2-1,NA,TGTGCCAGCAGCGACACCCGGGCGGTAAGGGATGAGCAGTTCTTC,CASSDTRAVRDEQFF
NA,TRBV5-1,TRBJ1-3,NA,TGCGCCAGCAGCTTGGTAGACACCGGAAACTCTGGAAACACCATATATTTT,CASSLVDTGNSGNTIYF
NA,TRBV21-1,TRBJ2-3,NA,TGTGCCAGCAGCCCTAAGAGTGGCGGATGCACAGATACGCAGTATTTT,CASSPKSGGCTDTQYF
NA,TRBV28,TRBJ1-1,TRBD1,TGTGCCAGCAGTGCAGGGGGCAGGGCACCTGAAGCTTTCTTT,CASSAGGRAPEAFF
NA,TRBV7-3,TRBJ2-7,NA,TGTGCCAGCAGCTTAACGCCGCAATCCGGCTACGAGCAGTACTTC,CASSLTPQSGYEQYF
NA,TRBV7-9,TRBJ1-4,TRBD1,TGTGCCAGCAGCCAGACGGACAGGGTGGCTAATGAAAAACTGTTTTTT,CASSQTDRVANEKLFF
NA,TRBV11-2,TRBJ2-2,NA,TGTGCCAGCAGCTCAAACAGGAACACCGGGGAGCTGTTTTTT,CASSSNRNTGELFF
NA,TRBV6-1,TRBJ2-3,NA,TGTGCCAGTCTATTTCAGGCGCAGTATTTT,CASLFQAQYF
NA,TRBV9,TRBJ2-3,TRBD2,TGTGCCAGCAGCAGACTAGCGGGAGGGAACATTGGAGATACGCAGTATTTT,CASSRLAGGNIGDTQYF
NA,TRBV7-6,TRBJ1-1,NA,TGTGCCAGCAGCTCTGACAGGAACACTGAAGCTTTCTTT,CASSSDRNTEAFF
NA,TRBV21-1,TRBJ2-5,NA,TGTGCCAGCAGCAATCCCGGACAGGAAGAGACCCAGTACTTC,CASSNPGQEETQYF
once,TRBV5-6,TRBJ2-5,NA,TGTGCCAGCAGCTTGGGGCAGGAGACCCAGTACTTC,CASSLGQETQYF
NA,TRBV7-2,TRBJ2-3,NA,TGTGCCAGCAGCTTTCGGGTCACCACAGATACGCAGTATTTT,CASSFRVTTDTQYF
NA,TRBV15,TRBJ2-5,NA,TGTGCCACCAGCAGAGCCTCAGGGACCGGGGAGACCCAGTACTTC,CATSRASGTGETQYF
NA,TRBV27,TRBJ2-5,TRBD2,TGTGCCAGCAGTTTACTTCGGACTAGCGGAGCGCAAGAGACCCAGTACTTC,CASSLLRTSGAQETQYF
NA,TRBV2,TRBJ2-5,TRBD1,TGTGCCAGCACCCCCCGGACAGGACCTCAAGAGACCCAGTACTTC,CASTPRTGPQETQYF
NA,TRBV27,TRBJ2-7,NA,TGTGCCAGCAGGGAGGGGGCGGCGGACCTTTACGAGCAGTACTTC,CASREGAADLYEQYF
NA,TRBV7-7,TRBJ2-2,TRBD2,TGTGCTAGCAGCTTGACTAGCGGAGGGACCGGGGAGCTGTTTTTT,CASSLTSGGTGELFF
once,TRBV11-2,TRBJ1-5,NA,TGTGCCAGCAGCTTCTCTCAGGGAGGCAATCAGCCCCAGCATTTT,CASSFSQGGNQPQHF
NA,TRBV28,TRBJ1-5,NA,TGTGCCAGCAATGGTGGGAGGAACCAGCCCCAGCATTTT,CASNGGRNQPQHF
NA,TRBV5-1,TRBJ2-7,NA,TGCGCCAGCAGCTTGGCACACTGGGCGGCAAGCGAGCAGTACTTC,CASSLAHWAASEQYF
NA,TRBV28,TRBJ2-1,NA,TGTGCCAGCAGACTCAACTACAATGAGCAGTTCTTC,CASRLNYNEQFF